This T cell receptor (beta chain) was profiled in a study of blood T cell repertoires in COVID-19 (dated by TCRdb to about 2020). Turning to the overall study: Samples from collaborators originated in the United States, Italy and Spain and spanned both the acute and convalescent phases of COVID-19. The material from the prospective study consisted of cDNA or gDNA derived from T cells, B-cell-depleted T cells, or PBMCs. The dataset comprised deeply sampled blood TCRbeta repertoires from subjects exposed to, actively infected with, or recovered from COVID-19. The repertoires were released in a freely available public database intended as a resource for research on the immune response to SARS-CoV-2. Samples came from the ongoing ImmuneRACE study (first 160 participants) plus 1,254 subjects from 6 global collaborators. Nearly every sample came with metadata listing a de-identified subject ID, COVID-19 status, age in years and sex. HLA class I and class II types, where available, came from metadata supplied by the sample provider rather than from assay-based typing.

From its cysteine to its phenylalanine, the CDR3 spans 14 amino acids. Only the CDR3 portion is preserved as DNA: 42 bases, with reading frame beginning at the first base. Sequences SEHNR (CDR1) and FQNEAQ (CDR2) are obtained from the germline V gene (reference sequence). The trim is 5 bases for V and 4 bases for J, with a gap of 9 bases between the germline ends. Turning to this clone: What antigen it recognizes has not been identified. The record has no base qualities; no much larger clone is one base away.

Collaborating institutions collected whole blood in K2EDTA tubes following their own protocols. For TCRbeta analysis, collaborator samples were shipped as frozen whole blood, as isolated PBMCs, or as DNA extracted from either sample type. TCRbeta CDR3 regions were amplified from genomic DNA using the immunoSEQ Assay, a bias-controlled multiplex PCR. Turning to the authors' computational methods: The number of nucleated cells in each sample was estimated from the amplification of reference gene primers within the assay. Sequence reads were collapsed and filtered to measure the absolute abundance of every unique TCRbeta CDR3 rearrangement. For each sample, productive Simpson clonality was calculated as the square root of Simpson's diversity index over productive rearrangements. Sourced from immuneACCESS, this table was stored by TCRdb with only in-frame sequences that have V and J called. A share of the clones is absent; for the studies checked, an unresolved V gene accounts for under half, and the remainder has no known explanation. The V and J calls and clone size come from that table; D and trimming were worked out from the DNA. The sample table records 180,000 or so clones; 70% to 90% of these occur just once. The ten largest clones capture 4.9% of the sample.

Beyond this particular receptor, the publication reports: The quantity of clinical and demographic metadata differed by source and by participant and was supplied without curation.

The chain employs TRBV7-9 and TRBJ2-6; no D segment can be confidently identified. The sample comprised peripheral blood. This receptor was taken from an elderly woman with acute or convalescent COVID-19. The DNA reads TGTGCCAGCAGCCTACCTTCCGGGGCCAACGTCCTGACTTTC. This yields the protein CASSLPSGANVLTF.